One and the same sample provided the 18 T cell receptor beta chains below, sequenced in a study of T cells in Graves' hyperthyroidism and ophthalmopathy. The source material, RNA transcripts, was used to amplify TCR beta CDR3 regions. The HTBI primer set was used in a first-round RT-PCR of the TCR CDR3. Using its own MiXCR run on the multiplex PCR reads, TCRdb lists one record per CDR3 protein. The sample carries approximately 400,000 distinct CDR3 sequences, over 11% recorded once. The sequenced sample was blood. The receptor set was obtained from a man between 50 and 59 years old with Graves' ophthalmopathy.

The CDR3 sequence: CSAYRVNNEQFF. The CDR3 DNA reads as TGCAGTGCTTACCGGGTGAACAATGAGCAGTTCTTC. V is TRBV20-1 and J is TRBJ2-1; D unclear. The CDR3 extends over 12 amino acids. CDR1 is DFQATT and CDR2 is SNEGSKA in the germline V gene (reference sequence). Trimming took off 5 bases at V and 5 bases at J, with 10 bases between the two ends.

A few counts support this clonotype. V is TRBV24-1 and J is TRBJ2-1; 10 nucleotides agree with TRBD2. The CDR3 consists of 16 residues. J gave up 9 bases and V 0 bases, and 7 bases lay outside the gene matches. Per the germline V gene, CDR1 is KGHDR and CDR2 is SFDVKD. The CDR3 DNA sequence: TGTGCCACCAGTGATTTGGGAGCGGGAGGGCTTGGTGAGCAGTTCTTC. Translation: CATSDLGAGGLGEQFF.

This clonotype was seen more than once but under ten times. V is TRBV2 and J is TRBJ2-3, with TRBD2 matching over 11 bases. Germline V gives CDR1 SNHLY, CDR2 FYNNEI. J was trimmed by 4 bases and V by 3 bases; bases with no gene match: 3. This CDR3 has 15 amino acids. In DNA, the CDR3 is TGTGCCAGCAGTGAGGTACTAGCGGGAGCAGATACGCAGTATTTT. This encodes CASSEVLAGADTQYF.

This clonotype was seen repeatedly, ten times or more. V gene TRBV12-3 or TRBV12-4 combines with J gene TRBJ1-1, with 10 nucleotides matching TRBD1. J gave up 0 bases and V 6 bases, and 7 bases lay outside the gene matches. The CDR3 is made up of 16 amino acids. The CDR3 nucleotides read TGTGCCAGCAGCCTAGGGGGGACAGGGGTGAACACTGAAGCTTTCTTT. Protein product: CASSLGGTGVNTEAFF.

There are a few counts of this clonotype. The genes are TRBV9 and TRBJ2-1; 10 nucleotides agree with TRBD2. The J call may be mistaken, given a closer DNA end match to TRBJ2-7. Germline-derived CDR1 and CDR2 are SGDLS and YYNGEE. CDR3 length: 17 amino acids. CDR3 protein: CASSPPNGLAGDNEQYF. The CDR3 region has the DNA TGTGCCAGCAGCCCCCCAAATGGGCTAGCGGGAGACAATGAGCAGTACTTC.

The V gene is TRBV7-6, the J gene TRBJ2-7, with D perhaps matching TRBD2 (5 bases). The V gene's germline CDR1 is SGHVS and CDR2 FNYEAQ. There are 14 residues in the CDR3. Trimming left V 7 bases short and J 5 bases short, with 18 bases between. The CDR3 nucleotides read TGTGCCAGCACCCCGGGCGGGCTGAACCACGAGCAGTACTTC. Protein: CASTPGGLNHEQYF. The whole variable domain, remainder taken from reference TRBV7-6 and TRBJ2-7, is GAGVSQSPRYKVTKRGQDVALRCDPISGHVSLYWYRQALGQGPEFLTYFNYEAQQDKSGLPNDRFSAERPEGSISTLTIQRTEQRDSAMYRCASTPGGLNHEQYFGPGTRLTVT.

The table lists this clonotype with many counts. The chain joins TRBV20-1 to TRBJ2-5; 8 positions agree with TRBD1. V shed 6 bases and J 5 bases; nucleotides not matched to a gene: 11. The germline V gene has CDR1 DFQATT and CDR2 SNEGSKA (reference sequence). CDR3 size: 14 residues. In nucleotides, the CDR3 is TGCAGTGCAACCCCCGGGACAGGTACGGAGACCCAGTACTTC. Amino acids: CSATPGTGTETQYF.

The rearrangement links TRBV9 to TRBJ1-1; the D is unclear. Germline V gene lookup returns CDR1 SGDLS and CDR2 YYNGEE. The CDR3 sequence is 14 residues long. V shed 4 bases and J shed 3 bases, with 13 bases lying between them. CDR3 in DNA: TGTGCCAGCAGCCCGCTCGCTACGGACACTGAAGCTTTCTTT. Translated, it gives CASSPLATDTEAFF.

This clonotype was counted at least ten times. DNA for the CDR3: TGTGCCAGCAGTGAAGCAGGCAGGGTGTCTGAGCAGTTCTTC. It encodes CASSEAGRVSEQFF. This sequence joins TRBV6-1 and TRBJ2-1, with D maybe TRBD1 (5 bases). Germline CDR1 reads MNHNS; CDR2 reads SASEGT. The CDR3 is 14 residues long. The V end lost 0 bases, the J end lost 9 bases, and 12 bases lay between the germline ends.

In its sample, this clonotype was seen many times. The chain links TRBV20-1 to TRBJ2-6; D is unresolved. Trimming removed 1 base from V and 0 bases from J, with 7 bases in between. CDR1 is DFQATT and CDR2 is SNEGSKA in the germline V gene (reference sequence). The CDR3 contains 15 residues. DNA of the CDR3: TGCAGTGCTAGAGTAATATACTCTGGGGCCAACGTCCTGACTTTC. It codes for CSARVIYSGANVLTF.

This clonotype was recorded many times. The chain combines TRBV5-1 with TRBJ2-1, with 8 positions matching TRBD1. Germline V gene lookup returns CDR1 SGHRS and CDR2 YFSETQ. This CDR3 region has 15 residues. With 5 bases clipped from V and 4 bases from J, the junction kept 8 bases outside the gene matches. Here the CDR3 DNA reads TGCGCCAGCAGTTTAGGACAGGGCTTTTACAATGAGCAGTTCTTC. Its protein is CASSLGQGFYNEQFF.

This clonotype was seen many times. The chain employs TRBV11-2 and TRBJ2-5, with 8 bases that match TRBD2. V trimming: 6 bases; J trimming: 0 bases; junction bases outside the gene matches: 18. This CDR3 has 19 amino acids. Germline V CDR1 and CDR2: SGHAT, FQNNGV. For the CDR3, the DNA is TGTGCCAGCAGGGGGTATAGGGCAGGCGGGACTAGTCACCAAGAGACCCAGTACTTC. Protein product: CASRGYRAGGTSHQETQYF.

The chain carries TRBV2 and TRBJ2-1, with 9 positions matching TRBD1. The CDR3 is 11 residues long. Germline-derived CDR1 and CDR2 are SNHLY and FYNNEI. V lost 6 bases and J lost 11; bases outside the gene matches: 2. The CDR3 DNA is TGTGCCAGCAGCGGGACAGGGAAGCAGTTCTTC. Translating gives CASSGTGKQFF.

In this sample, this clonotype turned up many times. V is TRBV18 and J is TRBJ2-7; TRBD2 matches 11 bases. Germline V gives CDR1 KGHSH, CDR2 LQKENI. The J segment lost 3 bases and the V segment lost 2 bases, leaving 3 bases of the junction unmatched. The CDR3 has 15 amino acids. Here the CDR3 DNA reads TGTGCCAGCTCACCAGGGACTAGCGGTAACTACGAGCAGTACTTC. Translated, it gives CASSPGTSGNYEQYF.

This clonotype came up many times. This sequence joins TRBV18 and TRBJ2-7; D unresolved. V lost 2 bases and J lost 5, with 13 bases in between. Germline V gene sequence: CDR1 KGHSH, CDR2 LQKENI. This CDR3 has 14 amino acids. In DNA, the CDR3 is TGTGCCAGCTCACCAAGTCGGGCTGGTGACGAGCAGTACTTC. Encoded protein: CASSPSRAGDEQYF.

This clonotype has only a few counts. The DNA for the CDR3 is TGTGCCAGCAGCCAACACTACGACCTGAACAATGAGCAGTTCTTC. Protein sequence: CASSQHYDLNNEQFF. The chain is built from TRBV4-2 and TRBJ2-1; D is undetermined. Between the trimmed V and J ends, which lost 2 bases and 5 bases, there was a span of 13 bases. Germline loops: CDR1 LGHNA, CDR2 YNFKEQ. The CDR3 covers 15 residues.

As to this clonotype: At one boundary the junction diverges from the germline segment, which might be a read error. The rearrangement joins TRBV11-2 to TRBJ2-1; D is possibly TRBD1 or TRBD2 (8 bases each). This CDR3 is 15 amino acids long. Per germline, CDR1 SGHAT and CDR2 FQNNGV. Written as DNA, the CDR3 is TGCGCCAGCAGGGGGCCCTCAGCGGGAGCGGCTGAGCAGTTCTTC. It is translated as CASRGPSAGAAEQFF.

This clonotype was picked up a small number of times. The rearrangement uses TRBV7-9 and TRBJ1-2; TRBD1 is a possible D gene (6 bases). Trimming removed 5 bases at V and 8 bases at J, with 21 bases between. The CDR3 is 15 amino acids. Germline assignment: CDR1 SEHNR and CDR2 FQNEAQ (reference sequence). The CDR3 DNA sequence: TGTGCCAGCAGCCAACAGGGCCGGGTGGAGCGGGGCTACACCTTC. Translated: CASSQQGRVERGYTF.